The subject of this entry is one T cell receptor (beta chain). Its antigen is not identified. A second PCR of roughly 6 to 12 cycles used a sample-barcoded 5' primer and a J-beta primer mix. TCRdb used MiXCR to reprocess the 5' RACE reads, holding one entry per CDR3 protein. This sample has approximately 800,000 distinct CDR3 sequences, with approximately 59% found just once. These data originate in a study of blood T cells in healthy people across ages. About the research overall: Every two T cells gave about one barcoded beta molecule via template switching.

The study, taken as a whole, reports: Among long-lived donors, naive CD4+ cells were more numerous and diversity higher than in aged donors. Estimated diversity that came from one million T cells was considered an underestimate.

V lost 8 bases to trimming and J lost 5 bases, with 12 bases between them. Germline V gives CDR1 WSHSY, CDR2 SAAADI. The length of the CDR3 is 12 residues. The rearrangement links TRBV10-2 to TRBJ1-2; D gene ambiguous. The sample taken for sequencing was blood. The sequence derives from a man aged 30 to 45 in good health. In DNA, the CDR3 is TGCGCCAGCTCCAGCCCATCTTATGGCTACACCTTC. The encoded protein is CASSSPSYGYTF.